Listed below are T cell receptor beta chains from one sample, sequenced in a study of OX40 agonist ivuxolimab in advanced cancers. Sequencing used immunoSEQ multiplex PCR; TCRdb keeps in-frame clones, though not all of them. The repertoire has 35,000 to 50,000 clones, approximately 84% of them found once; the top ten carry about 32%. Sequences were derived from CD4+ or CD8+ T cells sorted from blood, sampled in a trial of the OX40 agonist ivuxolimab. These receptors originate from an adult with an advanced solid tumor such as melanoma, head and neck, liver or kidney cancer. CDR3s include the opening cysteine and the closing phenylalanine or tryptophan. D genes are given only for firm matches. Size tells how often a clone was seen (once, few, many) or the class of an expanded clone, and some rows leave it out.

size | J | V | D | DNA | CDR3
- | TRBJ2-7 | TRBV28 | - | TGTGCCAGCATCTCACAGGGGAGGAACGAGCAGTACTTC | CASISQGRNEQYF
- | TRBJ2-1 | TRBV29-1 | - | TGCAGCGTTTGTCCCCCGGGGGCCTCCTACAATGAGCAGTTCTTC | CSVCPPGASYNEQFF
once | TRBJ2-1 | TRBV7-9 | TRBD2 | TGTGCCAGCAGGAGACTAGCCCCTTCCTCCTACAATGAGCAGTTCTTC | CASRRLAPSSYNEQFF
few | TRBJ2-3 | TRBV13 | - | TGTGCCATCCCGGCGGGTTTCTCTAGCACAGATACGCAGTATTTT | CAIPAGFSSTDTQYF
- | TRBJ2-7 | TRBV5-1 | - | TGCGCCAGCAGCTTGAACGGTTACGAGCAGTACTTC | CASSLNGYEQYF
- | TRBJ2-1 | TRBV18 | TRBD1 | TGTGCCAGCTCACCGGGACAGAGAAATGAGCAGTTCTTC | CASSPGQRNEQFF
- | TRBJ2-3 | TRBV2 | TRBD2 | TGTGCCAGCAGTGAGCGGGAGAGGAATACGCAGTATTTT | CASSERERNTQYF
- | TRBJ1-4 | TRBV7-2 | TRBD1 | TGTGCCAGCAGGTCTGGGACAGGGGTTGAAAAACTGTTTTTT | CASRSGTGVEKLFF
- | TRBJ1-6 | TRBV19 | TRBD1 | TGTGCCAGTAAGGCAGAGGGGGCTAATTCACCCCTCCACTTT | CASKAEGANSPLHF
- | TRBJ2-1 | TRBV2 | TRBD2 | TGTGCCAGCAGTAGAGGGGTTCTAGCGGGACGAGGCGATGAGCAGTTCTTC | CASSRGVLAGRGDEQFF
once | TRBJ1-4 | TRBV10-3 | - | TGTGCCATCAGTATGGGGGAAAAACTGTTTTTT | CAISMGEKLFF
once | TRBJ2-1 | TRBV4-1 | TRBD1 | TGCGCCAGCAGCCAAGATAGGGGGAAGGGGGCTATTGGGGAGCAGTTCTTC | CASSQDRGKGAIGEQFF
- | TRBJ1-2 | TRBV4-1 | - | TGCGCCAGCAGCCAACTTCGCCAGAACCGAAAGACCTATGGCTACACCTTC | CASSQLRQNRKTYGYTF
once | TRBJ2-7 | TRBV25-1 | - | TGTGCCAGCAGTGAAGGTTCGGTAGGGGACGAGCAGTACTTC | CASSEGSVGDEQYF
- | TRBJ1-6 | TRBV11-1 | - | TGTGCCAGCAGCCCACAACAGGGATATAATTCACCCCTCCACTTT | CASSPQQGYNSPLHF
- | TRBJ2-7 | TRBV7-9 | - | TGTGCCAGCAGCCCCGGGACGGGCAAATACGAGCAGTACTTC | CASSPGTGKYEQYF
- | TRBJ2-2 | TRBV11-2 | - | TGTGCCAGCAGCCCGGGGTCAGCCGCGAACACCGGGGAGCTGTTTTTT | CASSPGSAANTGELFF
- | TRBJ2-1 | TRBV30 | TRBD2 | TGTGCCTGGACCCCGACTAGCTGGGGTGAGCAGTTCTTC | CAWTPTSWGEQFF
- | TRBJ2-2 | TRBV4-2 | - | TGTGCCAGCAGCCAAGTTCCTAGCACGAACACCGGGGAGCTGTTTTTT | CASSQVPSTNTGELFF
once | TRBJ2-1 | TRBV14 | - | TGTGCCAGCAGCCAAGATGGGACGAGAGGCAATGAGCAGTTCTTC | CASSQDGTRGNEQFF
- | TRBJ1-1 | TRBV11-2 | - | TGTGCCAGCAGCTTAGCGGGGCGACAGGACACTGAAGCTTTCTTT | CASSLAGRQDTEAFF
- | TRBJ2-3 | TRBV5-1 | - | TGCGCCAGCAGCGACGGTCCAGGGTACGGGAACACAGATACGCAGTATTTT | CASSDGPGYGNTDTQYF